Presented here are 4 T cell receptor beta chains from one specimen sequenced in a study of T cell responses to AZD1222 COVID-19 vaccine. Sequenced by immunoSEQ multiplex PCR; TCRdb stores in-frame clones only, minus some. The repertoire holds 250,000 to 300,000 clones, with 85% to 95% as singletons. Sequenced here: peripheral blood, sampled 28 days after the second AZD1222 dose. Receptors were obtained from an adult who received the AZD1222 COVID-19 vaccine.

This rearrangement joins TRBV12-3 or TRBV12-4 to TRBJ1-1, with D possibly matching TRBD1 (5 bases). This CDR3 region has 12 residues. Trimming left V 5 bases short and J 6 bases short, with 10 bases between. In DNA, the CDR3 is TGTGCCAGCAGTCCCGGCAGGGCTGAAGCTTTCTTT. Translating gives CASSPGRAEAFF.

The chain uses TRBV27 and TRBJ2-7; D is possibly TRBD1 (5 bases). This CDR3 spans 13 amino acids. Trimming shortened V by 3 bases and J by 1 base, and 7 bases separated the two germline ends. CDR1 MNHEY and CDR2 SMNVEV come from the germline V gene (reference sequence). As DNA, the CDR3 is TGTGCCAGCAGTTTCCCAGGGTCCTACGAGCAGTACTTC. It yields the protein CASSFPGSYEQYF.

This clone was seen just once. The chain uses TRBV9 and TRBJ1-5, with a weak D call TRBD1 (5 bases). The CDR3 extends over 14 amino acids. Germline assignment: CDR1 SGDLS and CDR2 YYNGEE. With 3 bases removed from V and 4 bases from J, the gap between germline ends came to 11 bases. Written as DNA, the CDR3 is TGTGCCAGCAGCGCCGGGACGGAAAATCAGCCCCAGCATTTT. It is translated as CASSAGTENQPQHF.

This clone was recorded once. V and J are TRBV28 and TRBJ2-6, with 7 bases matching TRBD2. The CDR3 totals 18 residues. With V trimmed by 6 bases and J by 0 bases, 11 bases remained unmatched. Germline V gene lookup returns CDR1 MDHEN and CDR2 SYDVKM. The CDR3 is CASSSAAGDLSGANVLTF. The CDR3 DNA reads TGTGCCAGCAGCTCTGCTGCGGGAGACCTCTCTGGGGCCAACGTCCTGACTTTC.